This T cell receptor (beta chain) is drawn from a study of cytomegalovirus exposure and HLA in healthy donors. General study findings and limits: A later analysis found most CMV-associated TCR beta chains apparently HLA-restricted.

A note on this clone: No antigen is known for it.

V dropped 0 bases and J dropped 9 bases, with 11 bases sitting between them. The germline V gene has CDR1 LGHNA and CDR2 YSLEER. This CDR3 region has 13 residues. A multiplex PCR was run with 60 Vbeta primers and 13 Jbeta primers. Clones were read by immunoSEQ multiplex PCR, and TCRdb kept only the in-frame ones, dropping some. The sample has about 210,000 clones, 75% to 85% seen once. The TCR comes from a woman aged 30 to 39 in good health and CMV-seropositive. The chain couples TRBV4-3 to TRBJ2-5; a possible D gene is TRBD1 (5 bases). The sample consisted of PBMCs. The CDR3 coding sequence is TGCGCCAGCAGCCAAGATAGGGGATATGCCCAGTACTTC. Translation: CASSQDRGYAQYF.